These 21 T cell receptor beta chains originate from one sample sequenced in a study of PD-L1 blockade in urothelial cancer. TCRdb's table, derived via immunoSEQ multiplex PCR, lists solely in-frame clones and lacks some. The sample gives around 42,000 clones, roughly 77% of which show up once; 2.5% to 3% is in the top ten. The input for sequencing was PBMCs, taken around atezolizumab (anti-PD-L1) treatment. All receptors come from a man in his 70s with urothelial cancer.

The chain has TRBV5-4 and TRBJ2-3; weak D call: TRBD1 (6 bases). Germline V lookup: CDR1 SGHNT, CDR2 YYREEE (reference sequence). This CDR3 is 15 amino acids long. The ends were cut back, 3 bases at V and 6 bases at J, with 17 bases in the middle. CDR3 protein: CASSSWHRQVDTQYF. The CDR3 DNA reads TGTGCCAGCAGCTCTTGGCACAGACAGGTGGATACGCAGTATTTT.

The chain has TRBV9 and TRBJ2-3; TRBD2 matches 13 bases. From germline, CDR1 is SGDLS and CDR2 YYNGEE. The CDR3 totals 21 residues. With 0 bases clipped from V and 6 bases from J, the junction kept 19 bases outside the gene matches. CDR3 nucleotide sequence: TGTGCCAGCAGCGTAGCGGCGACTAGCGGGAGGCCGACACACAACAGGGATACGCAGTATTTT. Its translation: CASSVAATSGRPTHNRDTQYF.

The V and J genes are TRBV7-2 and TRBJ2-2, with D possibly TRBD2 on 6 matching bases. The CDR3 has 16 residues. Germline V CDR1 and CDR2: SGHTA, FQGNSA. V was clipped by 5 bases and J by 0 bases, with 13 bases between them. CDR3 in DNA: TGTGCCAGCAGCCCAAAGGACTACCCGAACACCGGGGAGCTGTTTTTT. It specifies CASSPKDYPNTGELFF.

The chain carries TRBV9 and TRBJ2-3; 9 positions match TRBD2. Germline V gene sequence: CDR1 SGDLS, CDR2 YYNGEE. The V segment lost 2 bases and the J segment 4 bases; nucleotides outside the gene matches: 5. The CDR3 sequence is 15 residues long. CDR3: CASSVSAGGADTQYF. For the CDR3, the DNA is TGTGCCAGCAGCGTCTCAGCGGGAGGTGCAGATACGCAGTATTTT.

A word on this clone: One end of the junction fails to match germline, which may point to a read error. The same CDR3 can be traced to other DNA sequences in this sample. V gene TRBV9 combines with J gene TRBJ2-7, with D possibly being TRBD2 (6 bases). CDR3 size: 15 residues. Germline CDR1 reads SGDLS; CDR2 reads YYNGEE. The CDR3 region has the DNA TGTGCTAGCAGCGTGGGGGGACGGCAGGGTTACGAGCAGTACTTC. Translated: CASSVGGRQGYEQYF.

This rearrangement joins TRBV6-1 to TRBJ2-7; 10 bases agree with TRBD2. The V segment lost 8 bases and the J segment 12 bases; nucleotides outside the gene matches: 13. Germline-derived CDR1 and CDR2 are MNHNS and SASEGT. CDR3 length: 13 residues. The CDR3 sequence is CASRQSGRAVPYF. CDR3 sequence (DNA): TGTGCCAGCCGGCAGAGCGGGAGGGCCGTGCCGTACTTC.

The V and J genes are TRBV9 and TRBJ1-1; D perhaps matches TRBD1 (5 bases). Germline V gene sequence: CDR1 SGDLS, CDR2 YYNGEE. This CDR3 has 14 amino acids. With 0 bases removed from V and 4 bases from J, the gap between germline ends came to 10 bases. CDR3: CASSVGGVSTEAFF. The CDR3 DNA reads TGTGCCAGCAGCGTAGGGGGGGTTAGCACTGAAGCTTTCTTT.

The chain couples TRBV10-3 to TRBJ2-3, with 9 positions matching TRBD2. Trimming took 5 bases from V and 2 from J; bases not matched to a gene: 2. CDR3 length: 14 amino acids. Germline V lookup: CDR1 ENHRY, CDR2 SYGVKD. The CDR3 sequence is CAISPSGTTDTQYF. DNA for the CDR3: TGTGCCATCAGTCCTAGCGGGACCACAGATACGCAGTATTTT.

The chain joins TRBV30 to TRBJ1-1, with a possible D match to TRBD1 (5 bases). This CDR3 region has 13 residues. Germline V gene data show CDR1 as GTSNPN and CDR2 as SVGIG (reference sequence). V was cut by 2 bases and J by 4 bases, with 11 bases left in between. The CDR3 DNA reads TGTGCCTGGAGTAGGTTGGGGGGCACTGAAGCTTTCTTT. Translation: CAWSRLGGTEAFF.

In regard to this clone: Different DNA sequences within this sample yield the same CDR3. The V and J genes are TRBV25-1 and TRBJ1-1; tentative D call: TRBD1 (6 bases). The CDR3 length is 13 residues. The V gene's germline CDR1 is MGHDK and CDR2 SYGVNS. The V and J ends lost 5 bases and 1 base respectively, with 8 bases between them. The CDR3 DNA follows: TGTGCCAGCAGTTCGACAGGGAACACTGAAGCTTTCTTT. Translated, it gives CASSSTGNTEAFF. The full variable domain, rest sourced from reference TRBV25-1 and TRBJ1-1, is EADIYQTPRYLVIGTGKKITLECSQTMGHDKMYWYQQDPGMELHLIHYSYGVNSTEKGDLSSESTVSRIRTEHFPLTLESARPSHTSQYLCASSSTGNTEAFFGQGTRLTVV.

V and J are TRBV5-1 and TRBJ2-1, with D hard to call. There are 15 residues in the CDR3. From germline, CDR1 is SGHRS and CDR2 YFSETQ. Trimming took 0 bases from V and 0 from J, leaving 7 bases between them. CDR3 sequence (DNA): TGCGCCAGCAGCTTGGCCCGGAGCTCCTACAATGAGCAGTTCTTC. It is translated as CASSLARSSYNEQFF.

J is TRBJ2-1 and V is TRBV11-2, with TRBD2 identical over 8 bases. Germline V gene sequence: CDR1 SGHAT, CDR2 FQNNGV. The J segment lost 7 bases and the V segment lost 0 bases, leaving 8 bases of the junction unmatched. This CDR3 has 16 amino acids. CDR3 amino acids: CASSLDSAGALNEQFF. The CDR3 nucleotides are TGTGCCAGCAGCTTAGATTCAGCGGGGGCCTTGAATGAGCAGTTCTTC.

The gene calls are TRBV2 and TRBJ1-2; TRBD1 agrees at 7 bases. Losses at the gene ends were 0 bases for V and 7 bases for J; bases not matched to a gene: 8. The CDR3 sequence is 15 residues long. Per the germline V gene, CDR1 is SNHLY and CDR2 is FYNNEI. The CDR3 bases are TGTGCCAGCAGTGAAGCGAGGGGGCTCAAGTCTGGCTACACCTTC. It codes for CASSEARGLKSGYTF.

This clone was observed a few times. This chain links TRBV25-1 with TRBJ1-1; unclear D gene. The CDR3 loop spans 13 amino acids. The germline V gene has CDR1 MGHDK and CDR2 SYGVNS. V lost 3 bases and J lost 3, with 8 bases in between. The CDR3 DNA reads as TGTGCCAGCAGTGAGGAGTCAGACACTGAAGCTTTCTTT. It yields the protein CASSEESDTEAFF.

The V gene is TRBV25-1, the J gene TRBJ2-7; the match to TRBD2 covers 7 bases. The CDR3 contains 18 residues. Per germline, CDR1 MGHDK and CDR2 SYGVNS. V lost 7 bases to trimming and J lost 2 bases; unmatched junction nucleotides: 20. The CDR3 is CASTPEASGPRGAYEQYF. The CDR3 DNA is TGTGCCAGCACCCCAGAGGCTAGCGGCCCCCGGGGGGCCTACGAGCAGTACTTC.

This clone came up a few times. CDR3 sequence reads: CASSLGLGTFYEQYF. In nucleotides, the CDR3 is TGTGCCAGTAGTCTCGGTCTTGGGACTTTCTACGAGCAGTACTTC. V gene TRBV19 combines with J gene TRBJ2-7, with D possibly TRBD2 on 6 matching bases. The CDR3 sequence is 15 residues long. Trimming pared 5 bases from V and 3 bases from J, leaving 17 bases between. Germline CDR1 is LNHDA and CDR2 is SQIVND (reference sequence).

In DNA form, the CDR3 reads TGTGCCAGTAGTATCCCGACTAGCGGGGCAGGGGGCGAGCAGTTCTTC. Residues: CASSIPTSGAGGEQFF. The chain carries TRBV19 and TRBJ2-1, with TRBD2 matching over 11 bases. The germline V gene has CDR1 LNHDA and CDR2 SQIVND (reference sequence). This CDR3 is 16 amino acids long. Trimming at V came to 3 bases and at J to 10 bases, leaving 11 bases not matched to a gene.

The CDR3 nucleotides read TGTGCCTCCCAGGGGGTTAGCCTAAGAATAAGCAATGAGCAGTTCTTC. Translated: CASQGVSLRISNEQFF. The V call is TRBV27, the J call TRBJ2-1; TRBD1 matches 7 bases. The J segment lost 6 bases and the V segment lost 11 bases, leaving 19 bases of the junction unmatched. Germline V lookup: CDR1 MNHEY, CDR2 SMNVEV (reference sequence). The CDR3 spans 16 residues.

The rearrangement joins TRBV21-1 to TRBJ2-3; the table assigns TRBD2, which was not confirmed against the DNA. TRBV21-1 is described as a pseudogene. The CDR3 extends over 15 amino acids. The CDR3 DNA is TGTGCCAGCAGCAAAGTGGAAATAGCCACAGATACGCAGTATTTT. Its translation: CASSKVEIATDTQYF.

The V and J genes are TRBV25-1 and TRBJ1-2; D remains ambiguous. CDR3 length: 15 residues. With 2 bases removed from V and 0 bases from J, the gap between germline ends came to 10 bases. Germline CDR1 and CDR2: MGHDK and SYGVNS. CDR3 DNA: TGTGCCAGCAGTGAAGTAAACAGACCTAACTATGGCTACACCTTC. Translated: CASSEVNRPNYGYTF.

This rearrangement joins TRBV14 to TRBJ2-1; D may be TRBD1 (7 bases). The CDR3 loop spans 15 amino acids. Germline CDR1 SGHDN, CDR2 FVKESK. V shed 1 base and J shed 4 bases, with 11 bases lying between them. In DNA, the CDR3 is TGTGCCAGCAGCCAAGGGAGGGGGCTTTACAATGAGCAGTTCTTC. Amino acids: CASSQGRGLYNEQFF.